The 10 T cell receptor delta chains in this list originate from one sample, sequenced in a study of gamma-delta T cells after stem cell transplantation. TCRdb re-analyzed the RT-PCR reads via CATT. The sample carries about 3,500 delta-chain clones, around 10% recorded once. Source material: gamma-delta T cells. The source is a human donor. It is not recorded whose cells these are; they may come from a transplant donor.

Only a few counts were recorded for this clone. The CDR3 protein is CAFGGGFPSLGDYPTAQLFF. CDR3 nucleotides: TGTGCCTTTGGGGGGGGATTTCCTTCACTGGGGGATTATCCGACAGCACAACTCTTCTTT. This chain uses TRDV3 with TRDJ2; 10 nucleotides align to TRDD3. Trimming cost V 2 bases and J 4 bases; bases outside gene matches: 22. CDR1 and CDR2 (germline): TVYSNPD, GDNSRS (reference sequence). The length of the CDR3 is 20 residues. The variable domain in full, completed from reference TRDV3 and TRDJ2, reads CDKVTQSSPDQTVASGSEVVLLCTYDTVYSNPDLFWYRIRPDYSFQFVFYGDNSRSEGADFTQGRFSVKHILTQKAFHLVISPVRTEDSATYYCAFGGGFPSLGDYPTAQLFFGKGTQLIVEP.

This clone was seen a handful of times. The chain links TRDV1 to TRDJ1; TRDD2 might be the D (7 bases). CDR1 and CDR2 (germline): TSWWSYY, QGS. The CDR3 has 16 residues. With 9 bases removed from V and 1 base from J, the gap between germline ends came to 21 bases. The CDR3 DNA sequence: TGTGCTCTCCGCTTCCTATGGGCTGGGGCCACCGATAAACTCATCTTT. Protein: CALRFLWAGATDKLIF.

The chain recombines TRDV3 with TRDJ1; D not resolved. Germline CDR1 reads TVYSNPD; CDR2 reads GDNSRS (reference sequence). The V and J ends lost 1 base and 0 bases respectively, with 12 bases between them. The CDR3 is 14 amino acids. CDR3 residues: CAFNLDRYTDKLIF. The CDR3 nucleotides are TGTGCCTTTAACCTCGACCGGTACACCGATAAACTCATCTTT.

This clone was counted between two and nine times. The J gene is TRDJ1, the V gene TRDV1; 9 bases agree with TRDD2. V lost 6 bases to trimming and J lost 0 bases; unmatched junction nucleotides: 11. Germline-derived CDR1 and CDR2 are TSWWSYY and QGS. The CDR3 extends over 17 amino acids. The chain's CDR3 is CALGDGLPTEYTDKLIF. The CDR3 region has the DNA TGTGCTCTTGGCGATGGCCTTCCTACAGAGTACACCGATAAACTCATCTTT.

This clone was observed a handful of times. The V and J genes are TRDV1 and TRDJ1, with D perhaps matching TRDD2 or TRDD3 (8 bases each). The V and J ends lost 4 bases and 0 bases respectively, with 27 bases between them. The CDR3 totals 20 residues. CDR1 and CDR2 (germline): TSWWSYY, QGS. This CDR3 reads CALGVLPTASLGVNTDKLIF. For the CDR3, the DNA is TGTGCTCTTGGGGTACTTCCTACGGCCTCACTGGGGGTTAACACCGATAAACTCATCTTT.

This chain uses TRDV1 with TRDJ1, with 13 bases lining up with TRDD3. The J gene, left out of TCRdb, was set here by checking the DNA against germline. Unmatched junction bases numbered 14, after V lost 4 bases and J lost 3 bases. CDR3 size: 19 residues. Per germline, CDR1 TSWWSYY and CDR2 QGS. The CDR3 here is CALGAPSYGTGGYADKLIF. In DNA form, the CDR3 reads TGTGCTCTTGGGGCTCCTTCCTACGGCACTGGGGGATACGCCGATAAACTCATCTTT.

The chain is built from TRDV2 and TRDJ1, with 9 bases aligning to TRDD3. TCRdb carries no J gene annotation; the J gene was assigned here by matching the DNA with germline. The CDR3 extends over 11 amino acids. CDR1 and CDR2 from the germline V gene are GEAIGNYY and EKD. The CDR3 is CAGGYRDKLIF. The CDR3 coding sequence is TGTGCGGGGGGATACAGGGATAAACTCATCTTT.

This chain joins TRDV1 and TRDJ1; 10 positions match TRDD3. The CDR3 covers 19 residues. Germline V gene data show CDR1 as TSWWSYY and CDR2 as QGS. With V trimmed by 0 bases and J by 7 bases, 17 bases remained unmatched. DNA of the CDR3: TGTGCTCTTGGGGAACTAGTGGGCTACTACCTGGGGGATAAAGGTAAACTCATCTTT. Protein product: CALGELVGYYLGDKGKLIF.

CDR3 DNA: TGTGCTCTTGGGGATGGCCTTCCTACACCTTATAACTGGGGGATACCCCCTTCTTTGACAGCACAACTCTTCTTT. Amino acid sequence: CALGDGLPTPYNWGIPPSLTAQLFF. The chain links TRDV1 to TRDJ2; 12 bases line up with TRDD3. Here the J gene was assigned by germline matching of the DNA, as TCRdb has none. There are 25 residues in the CDR3. CDR1 and CDR2 from the germline V gene are TSWWSYY and QGS. Unmatched junction bases numbered 26, after V lost 3 bases and J lost 0 bases.

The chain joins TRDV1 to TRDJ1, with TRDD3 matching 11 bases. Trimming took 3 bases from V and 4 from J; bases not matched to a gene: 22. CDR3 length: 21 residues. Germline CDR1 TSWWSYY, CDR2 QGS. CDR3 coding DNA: TGTGCTCTTGGGGAGACCATTCCTAATGTGGGGGATACGCGGGAGGACGATAAACTCATCTTT. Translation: CALGETIPNVGDTREDDKLIF.